Listed here are 21 T cell receptor beta chains from one sample, sequenced in a study of PD-1 blockade in classical Hodgkin lymphoma. After autologous stem cell transplantation all patients relapsed, and prior brentuximab vedotin exposure differed between cohorts. Measured with immunoSEQ multiplex PCR; TCRdb has only the in-frame clones, and not every one. The table shows about 85,000 clones, with about nine tenths occurring only once. Sequencing used peripheral blood mononuclear cells (PBMCs), obtained before the second cycle of nivolumab. These receptors were collected from a human donor with classical Hodgkin lymphoma.

V gene TRBV9 combines with J gene TRBJ1-2; 9 bases are shared with TRBD1. This CDR3 has 15 amino acids. The V segment lost 0 bases and the J segment 7 bases; nucleotides outside the gene matches: 7. CDR1 and CDR2 from the germline V gene are SGDLS and YYNGEE. Here the CDR3 DNA reads TGTGCCAGCAGCGTAGTTCTTGGGACAGGGACTGGCTACACCTTC. Amino acids: CASSVVLGTGTGYTF.

The chain has TRBV14 and TRBJ2-7; D tentatively fits TRBD1 or TRBD2 (5 bases each). V was pared by 8 bases and J by 3 bases, with 14 bases between. Germline CDR1 and CDR2: SGHDN and FVKESK. The CDR3 runs 13 residues. The CDR3 is CASGARDGYEQYF. CDR3 in DNA: TGTGCCAGCGGGGCCAGGGACGGCTACGAGCAGTACTTC.

The V and J genes are TRBV10-2 and TRBJ2-7; D might be TRBD1 (6 bases). The germline V gene encodes CDR1 WSHSY and CDR2 SAAADI. V lost 3 bases to trimming and J lost 3 bases, with 15 bases between them. The CDR3 extends over 15 amino acids. The CDR3 nucleotides are TGCGCCAGCAGTGACAACAGGGCTATCGACTACGAGCAGTACTTC. As protein: CASSDNRAIDYEQYF.

The genes are TRBV9 and TRBJ1-1, with D possibly TRBD1 on 6 matching bases. Germline values: CDR1 SGDLS, CDR2 YYNGEE. The CDR3 runs 15 residues. Trimming shortened V by 4 bases and J by 0 bases, and 13 bases separated the two germline ends. This CDR3 reads CASSPPQGLNTEAFF. For the CDR3, the DNA is TGTGCCAGCAGCCCACCACAGGGTTTGAACACTGAAGCTTTCTTT.

The V call is TRBV14, the J call TRBJ2-7, with 9 nucleotides matching TRBD1. Germline trimming cut 4 bases from V and 5 bases from J; bases unmatched to any gene: 6. The CDR3 is 14 amino acids. Germline loops: CDR1 SGHDN, CDR2 FVKESK. DNA of the CDR3: TGTGCCAGCAGCCTCCGGGACAGGGTCGACGAGCAGTACTTC. Amino acids: CASSLRDRVDEQYF.

The chain employs TRBV5-1 and TRBJ2-5, with TRBD2 as a possible D gene (5 bases). Germline V gene data show CDR1 as SGHRS and CDR2 as YFSETQ. CDR3 length: 13 residues. With 2 bases removed from V and 5 bases from J, the gap between germline ends came to 10 bases. CDR3 residues: CASSFGGSETQYF. In DNA, the CDR3 is TGCGCCAGCAGCTTCGGAGGTTCGGAGACCCAGTACTTC.

The chain employs TRBV28 and TRBJ1-1; TRBD1 matches 10 bases. Germline-derived CDR1 and CDR2 are MDHEN and SYDVKM. This CDR3 is 17 amino acids long. V lost 6 bases, J lost 0 bases, and 10 bases stayed unmatched. The CDR3 DNA sequence: TGTGCCAGCAGGTTTCCGGGACAGGGGTTAATGAACACTGAAGCTTTCTTT. This translates into CASRFPGQGLMNTEAFF.

This sequence joins TRBV19 and TRBJ1-4; TRBD1 might be the D (6 bases). This CDR3 has 13 amino acids. Trimming pared 4 bases from V and 8 bases from J, leaving 11 bases between. Germline CDR1 LNHDA, CDR2 SQIVND (reference sequence). CDR3: CASSSDRSEKLFF. The CDR3 coding sequence is TGTGCCAGTAGTAGCGACAGGTCCGAAAAACTGTTTTTT.

The chain links TRBV10-1 to TRBJ2-2; D is uncertain. Trimming stripped 1 base from V and 4 bases from J, with 4 bases between. Germline CDR1 reads WNHNN; CDR2 reads SYGVQD (reference sequence). The CDR3 runs 13 residues. The CDR3 loop reads CASSEWGTGELFF. Written as DNA, the CDR3 is TGCGCCAGCAGTGAGTGGGGCACCGGGGAGCTGTTTTTT.

The rearrangement joins TRBV7-8 to TRBJ2-7, with 13 bases aligning to TRBD2. V gave up 5 bases and J gave up 2 bases; unmatched junction bases: 3. The CDR3 consists of 15 residues. Per germline, CDR1 SGHVS and CDR2 FQNEAQ. CDR3 bases: TGTGCCAGCAGCCCCGGGACTAGCGGGACCTACGAGCAGTACTTC. Translating it yields CASSPGTSGTYEQYF.

The rearrangement uses TRBV27 and TRBJ2-5, with 7 positions matching TRBD1. Germline V CDR1 and CDR2: MNHEY, SMNVEV (reference sequence). Trimming removed 3 bases from V and 3 bases from J; junction bases left unmatched: 4. The CDR3 loop spans 14 amino acids. CDR3 protein: CASSFWGTEETQYF. In DNA form, the CDR3 reads TGTGCCAGCAGTTTCTGGGGGACAGAAGAGACCCAGTACTTC.

The J gene is TRBJ2-7, the V gene TRBV28; D ambiguous. The CDR3 is 14 amino acids. Germline CDR1 is MDHEN and CDR2 is SYDVKM. V gave up 5 bases and J gave up 2 bases, with 13 bases separating them. CDR3 DNA sequence: TGTGCCAGCAGTCGAGTGGGATTTCCCTACGAGCAGTACTTC. Amino acids: CASSRVGFPYEQYF.

As concerns this clone: This sample also contains other DNA sequences that code for the same CDR3. This CDR3 is CASSGGSNQPQHF. CDR3 bases: TGTGCCAGCAGTGGGGGGTCCAATCAGCCCCAGCATTTT. This chain joins TRBV6-1 and TRBJ1-5, with D perhaps TRBD1 (5 bases). The length of the CDR3 is 13 residues. Germline V gene sequence: CDR1 MNHNS, CDR2 SASEGT. V lost 4 bases and J lost 3, with 7 bases in between.

This chain uses TRBV6-6 with TRBJ1-1; TRBD1 is a possible D gene (6 bases). The CDR3 has 15 amino acids. The germline V gene has CDR1 MNHNY and CDR2 SVGAGI (reference sequence). V lost 2 bases to trimming and J lost 0 bases, with 10 bases between them. Written as DNA, the CDR3 is TGTGCCAGCAGTTACGGGAGGGGGTTGAACACTGAAGCTTTCTTT. Protein product: CASSYGRGLNTEAFF.

This sequence joins TRBV5-1 and TRBJ2-4, with TRBD2 matching 8 bases. The germline V gene encodes CDR1 SGHRS and CDR2 YFSETQ. V lost 0 bases and J lost 7; bases outside the gene matches: 15. The CDR3 is 18 residues long. This CDR3 reads CASSLEGRGSGIGNIQYF. The CDR3 bases are TGCGCCAGCAGCTTGGAAGGGCGCGGTAGCGGGATAGGCAACATTCAGTACTTC.

CDR3 region: CASSLGWTGQAGEQYF. For the CDR3, the DNA is TGTGCCAGCAGTCTGGGTTGGACGGGACAGGCGGGCGAGCAGTACTTC. The chain combines TRBV27 with TRBJ2-7; 8 bases are a match to TRBD1. In germline, CDR1 is MNHEY, CDR2 SMNVEV (reference sequence). V dropped 5 bases and J dropped 6; count of bases not matched to a gene: 15. This CDR3 has 16 amino acids.

This sequence joins TRBV5-1 and TRBJ2-2, with D perhaps TRBD1 (6 bases). V was pared by 2 bases and J by 2 bases, with 22 bases between. This CDR3 comprises 19 residues. Germline CDR1 is SGHRS and CDR2 is YFSETQ. CDR3 in amino acids: CASSLRPRPGTINTGELFF. The CDR3, as DNA: TGCGCCAGCAGCTTACGACCACGACCAGGGACAATAAACACCGGGGAGCTGTTTTTT.

The chain couples TRBV7-2 to TRBJ2-7; D gene ambiguous. The V gene lost 1 base and the J gene lost 1 base, with 8 bases spanning the gap. The CDR3 has 14 residues. Germline V CDR1 and CDR2: SGHTA, FQGNSA. The CDR3 coding sequence is TGTGCCAGCAGCTTAGTGGCCTTTTCCTACGAGCAGTACTTC. Translating it yields CASSLVAFSYEQYF.

CDR3 in amino acids: CASSVGGAYTDTQYF. The CDR3 DNA reads TGTGCCAGCAGCGTAGGGGGGGCCTACACAGATACGCAGTATTTT. V usage is TRBV9 and J usage is TRBJ2-3; the D gene could be TRBD1 or TRBD2 (6 bases each). CDR3 length: 15 amino acids. The V gene's germline CDR1 is SGDLS and CDR2 YYNGEE. V was pared by 0 bases and J by 2 bases, with 10 bases between.

The rearrangement links TRBV5-6 to TRBJ1-2; D unresolved. This CDR3 comprises 14 residues. Trimming stripped 0 bases from V and 4 bases from J, with 10 bases between. CDR1 is SGHDT and CDR2 is YYEEEE in the germline V gene. CDR3 in DNA: TGTGCCAGCAGCTTGGGAAAACCTCCCTATGGCTACACCTTC. The encoded protein is CASSLGKPPYGYTF.

The rearrangement links TRBV19 to TRBJ2-1; TRBD1 agrees at 7 bases. The CDR3 loop spans 15 amino acids. Germline CDR1 and CDR2: LNHDA and SQIVND (reference sequence). With V trimmed by 4 bases and J by 6 bases, 9 bases remained unmatched. The CDR3 spells CASSTTGAGGNEQFF. The CDR3 DNA sequence: TGTGCCAGTAGTACAACAGGGGCCGGAGGCAATGAGCAGTTCTTC.